Shown below are 22 T cell receptor beta chains from a single sample sequenced in a study of response to subunit inactivated influenza vaccine. TCRdb reprocessed the RT-PCR reads via MiXCR and lists one record per CDR3 protein. The profile shows around 480,000 distinct CDR3 sequences, approximately 11% of them singletons. The specimen was PBMCs from blood, collected roughly 47 days after vaccination. The receptors derive from a man in his forties or fifties who received an inactivated influenza vaccine.

A few counts support this clonotype. The chain is built from TRBV4-1 and TRBJ1-1; no clear D gene. Per germline, CDR1 MGHRA and CDR2 YSYEKL. V was clipped by 2 bases and J by 4 bases, with 17 bases between them. The CDR3 consists of 16 residues. CDR3: CASSQKWTFAATEAFF. The CDR3 DNA reads TGCGCCAGCAGCCAAAAGTGGACCTTCGCGGCCACTGAAGCTTTCTTT.

This clonotype has more than one count but fewer than ten. V is TRBV14 and J is TRBJ2-1, with a weak D call TRBD1 (5 bases). The CDR3 contains 15 residues. The V end was cut by 4 bases, the J end by 1 base, with 11 bases between. Germline loops: CDR1 SGHDN, CDR2 FVKESK. The CDR3, as DNA: TGTGCCAGCAGCCCCAGGGTCGGATCCTACAATGAGCAGTTCTTC. Encoded protein: CASSPRVGSYNEQFF. The full variable domain, in which reference TRBV14 and TRBJ2-1 provide the parts outside the CDR3, is EAGVTQFPSHSVIEKGQTVTLRCDPISGHDNLYWYRRVMGKEIKFLLHFVKESKQDESGMPNNRFLAERTGGTYSTLKVQPAELEDSGVYFCASSPRVGSYNEQFFGPGTRLTVL.

The V gene is TRBV6-1, the J gene TRBJ1-2, with 7 bases lining up with TRBD1. Germline V lookup: CDR1 MNHNS, CDR2 SASEGT. Unmatched junction bases numbered 13, after V lost 6 bases and J lost 3 bases. CDR3 length equals 16 residues. The CDR3 spells CASRRTGESGHYGYTF. In nucleotides, the CDR3 is TGTGCCAGCAGGAGGACAGGCGAGTCGGGTCACTATGGCTACACCTTC.

The J gene is TRBJ1-5, the V gene TRBV6-2 or TRBV6-3; D gene unclear. Between the trimmed V and J ends, which lost 1 base and 6 bases, there was a span of 4 bases. The CDR3 totals 12 residues. Germline V gene sequence: CDR1 MNHEY, CDR2 SVGEGT. The CDR3 coding sequence is TGTGCCAGCAGTTACTTGTTTCAGCCCCAGCATTTT. Translated, it gives CASSYLFQPQHF.

Details on this clonotype: A read error may account for a junction end that differs from germline. The J gene is TRBJ2-3, the V gene TRBV5-1, with D tentatively TRBD1 (5 bases). The CDR3 has 15 amino acids. Germline V lookup: CDR1 SGHRS, CDR2 YFSETQ. Here the CDR3 DNA reads TGCGCCAGCAGCGGGGCGGCGGACCCCCTGGGTACGCGGTATTTT. Translated, it gives CASSGAADPLGTRYF.

This clonotype was counted many times. The chain has TRBV7-2 and TRBJ2-2; no clear D gene. V lost 1 base to trimming and J lost 7 bases, with 7 bases between them. Germline CDR1 SGHTA, CDR2 FQGNSA. CDR3 length: 13 residues. Written as DNA, the CDR3 is TGTGCCAGCAGCTTAGTTGGCTACGGGGAGCTGTTTTTT. This codes for CASSLVGYGELFF.

The chain recombines TRBV5-5 with TRBJ2-6, with 9 nucleotides matching TRBD1. CDR1 and CDR2 from the germline V gene are SGHKS and YYEKEE (reference sequence). Trimming took 4 bases from V and 0 from J; bases not matched to a gene: 8. The CDR3 extends over 18 amino acids. This chain's CDR3 is CASSRRDRADSGANVLTF. DNA of the CDR3: TGTGCCAGCAGCAGAAGGGACAGGGCCGACTCTGGGGCCAACGTCCTGACTTTC.

This clonotype was seen a handful of times. V usage is TRBV7-2 and J usage is TRBJ1-2; weak D call: TRBD1 (6 bases). This CDR3 has 14 residues. Deletions cut 1 base from V and 2 bases from J, with 8 bases between. The germline gives CDR1 SGHTA, CDR2 FQGNSA. CDR3 sequence (DNA): TGTGCCAGCAGCTTAGTACAGGGAAACTATGGCTACACCTTC. Amino acid sequence: CASSLVQGNYGYTF.

The rearrangement links TRBV20-1 to TRBJ2-1, with TRBD2 identical over 10 bases. Germline V gene lookup returns CDR1 DFQATT and CDR2 SNEGSKA (reference sequence). The V segment lost 7 bases and the J segment 9 bases; nucleotides outside the gene matches: 18. CDR3 length equals 16 residues. CDR3 region: CSVASVSGRAEGEQFF. The DNA of the CDR3 is TGCAGTGTCGCCTCCGTGAGCGGGAGGGCCGAGGGTGAGCAGTTCTTC.

This clonotype has only a few counts. At one end, the junction sequence differs from germline, possibly due to a read error. The CDR3 loop reads CASTLGDRVGDTQYF. The DNA of the CDR3 is TGCGCCAGCACCTTGGGGGACAGGGTAGGAGATACGCAGTATTTT. V is TRBV5-1 and J is TRBJ2-3; the match to TRBD1 covers 9 bases. Germline CDR1 reads SGHRS; CDR2 reads YFSETQ. The CDR3 consists of 15 residues.

The V call is TRBV4-3, the J call TRBJ2-7; 8 bases agree with TRBD1. The germline V gene has CDR1 LGHNA and CDR2 YSLEER. Germline trimming cut 1 base from V and 2 bases from J; bases unmatched to any gene: 4. This CDR3 has 15 residues. This chain's CDR3 is CASSQAGQGAYEQYF. Written as DNA, the CDR3 is TGCGCCAGCAGCCAAGCCGGACAGGGAGCCTACGAGCAGTACTTC.

The table lists this clonotype with a few counts. The chain employs TRBV2 and TRBJ2-2, with unresolved D. The CDR3 contains 15 residues. The V gene lost 7 bases and the J gene lost 4 bases, with 16 bases spanning the gap. CDR1 is SNHLY and CDR2 is FYNNEI in the germline V gene. CDR3 in DNA: TGTGCCAGCACTCTTTGGCTCTTTAGCACCGGGGAGCTGTTTTTT. Amino acids: CASTLWLFSTGELFF.

V is TRBV28 and J is TRBJ1-2; TRBD1 might be the D (6 bases). Trimming shortened V by 6 bases and J by 4 bases, and 12 bases separated the two germline ends. Looked up from germline, CDR1 is MDHEN and CDR2 is SYDVKM. This CDR3 comprises 13 residues. The CDR3 DNA sequence: TGTGCCAGCAGGACCGGGACATTCTATGGCTACACCTTC. It encodes CASRTGTFYGYTF.

V and J are TRBV4-1 and TRBJ2-2; maybe TRBD2 (5 bases). Germline V gene lookup returns CDR1 MGHRA and CDR2 YSYEKL. The CDR3 contains 15 residues. Trimming cost V 3 bases and J 5 bases, with 13 bases left between them. The CDR3 nucleotides are TGCGCCAGCAGCCACGAACAACGGGAAACCGGGGAGCTGTTTTTT. Residues: CASSHEQRETGELFF.

This clonotype was counted only a few times. This sequence joins TRBV12-3 or TRBV12-4 and TRBJ2-3; 12 bases agree with TRBD2. The J segment lost 4 bases and the V segment lost 3 bases, leaving 5 bases of the junction unmatched. This CDR3 spans 16 amino acids. The CDR3 sequence: CASSFLAGGQSDTQYF. The CDR3, as DNA: TGTGCCAGCAGTTTCCTAGCGGGGGGGCAATCAGATACGCAGTATTTT.

The V and J genes are TRBV19 and TRBJ2-6; TRBD1 agrees at 10 bases. The J segment lost 0 bases and the V segment lost 4 bases, leaving 3 bases of the junction unmatched. The germline CDR1 and CDR2 sequences are LNHDA and SQIVND (reference sequence). There are 17 residues in the CDR3. DNA for the CDR3: TGTGCCAGTAGTAGGGACAGGGGCTTCTCTGGGGCCAACGTCCTGACTTTC. This translates into CASSRDRGFSGANVLTF. Looking up the rest from reference TRBV19 and TRBJ2-6 gives the full variable domain: DGGITQSPKYLFRKEGQNVTLSCEQNLNHDAMYWYRQDPGQGLRLIYYSQIVNDFQKGDIAEGYSVSREKKESFPLTVTSAQKNPTAFYLCASSRDRGFSGANVLTFGAGSRLTVL.

This clonotype occurred a few times. V usage is TRBV20-1 and J usage is TRBJ1-1; 9 nucleotides agree with TRBD1. Germline V gene lookup returns CDR1 DFQATT and CDR2 SNEGSKA (reference sequence). V shed 5 bases and J 5 bases; nucleotides not matched to a gene: 9. The CDR3 length is 14 residues. DNA for the CDR3: TGCAGTGCTCAGCAAGGGACAGGGAGGACTGAAGCTTTCTTT. This sequence encodes CSAQQGTGRTEAFF.

The CDR3 here is CASSPNRGPRGEQYF. The CDR3 DNA reads TGTGCCAGCAGCCCGAACAGGGGTCCGAGGGGTGAGCAGTACTTC. The genes are TRBV7-8 and TRBJ2-7; TRBD1 agrees at 7 bases. From germline, CDR1 is SGHVS and CDR2 FQNEAQ. This CDR3 is 15 amino acids long. Trimming at V came to 5 bases and at J to 7 bases, leaving 14 bases not matched to a gene.

This clonotype showed up many times. The chain links TRBV5-1 to TRBJ2-3, with 8 bases fitting TRBD2. Per the germline V gene, CDR1 is SGHRS and CDR2 is YFSETQ. The CDR3 contains 16 residues. Trimming removed 0 bases from V and 0 bases from J; junction bases left unmatched: 3. The CDR3, as DNA: TGCGCCAGCAGCTTGGGGACTAGCTCTAGCACAGATACGCAGTATTTT. It encodes CASSLGTSSSTDTQYF. Looking up the rest from reference TRBV5-1 and TRBJ2-3 gives the full variable domain: KAGVTQTPRYLIKTRGQQVTLSCSPISGHRSVSWYQQTPGQGLQFLFEYFSETQRNKGNFPGRFSGRQFSNSRSEMNVSTLELGDSALYLCASSLGTSSSTDTQYFGPGTRLTVL.

The chain has TRBV6-5 and TRBJ1-4; perhaps TRBD1 as D (6 bases). In germline, CDR1 is MNHEY, CDR2 SVGAGI. This CDR3 comprises 15 residues. Deletions cut 0 bases from V and 12 bases from J, with 17 bases between. The CDR3 loop is CASSYSGGAGGELFF. The CDR3 DNA sequence: TGTGCCAGCAGTTACTCGGGGGGGGCCGGCGGGGAACTGTTTTTT.

V gene TRBV6-1 combines with J gene TRBJ2-3, with D hard to call. Germline V gene lookup returns CDR1 MNHNS and CDR2 SASEGT. V dropped 6 bases and J dropped 2 bases, with 12 bases sitting between them. The CDR3 spans 14 residues. This CDR3 is CASSRLAPTDTQYF. In nucleotides, the CDR3 is TGTGCCAGCAGCCGTTTAGCCCCCACAGATACGCAGTATTTT.

This clonotype occurred a few times. This chain joins TRBV7-8 and TRBJ2-3, with D possibly TRBD2 on 6 matching bases. This CDR3 contains 15 residues. Looked up from germline, CDR1 is SGHVS and CDR2 is FQNEAQ. V lost 1 base and J 3 bases, leaving 11 bases between the germline ends. CDR3 sequence reads: CASSLGRGKTDTQYF. The CDR3 DNA is TGTGCCAGCAGCTTAGGTCGCGGGAAGACAGATACGCAGTATTTT.